Listed here are 30 T cell receptor beta chains from one sample, sequenced in a study of blood T cell repertoires in COVID-19. Data came from immunoSEQ multiplex PCR; TCRdb stores just in-frame clones and leaves some out. This sample has about 300,000 clones; around four fifths occur once, and the top ten carry 1% to 1.5%. Specimen: peripheral blood. The receptors come from a woman aged 45-59 years with acute or convalescent COVID-19.

The chain recombines TRBV2 with TRBJ1-4, with D possibly being TRBD1 (6 bases). Germline V gene data show CDR1 as SNHLY and CDR2 as FYNNEI. The CDR3 is 14 amino acids. V gave up 6 bases and J gave up 8 bases, with 16 bases separating them. The chain's CDR3 is CASSADRFVEKLFF. The DNA for the CDR3 is TGTGCCAGCAGCGCCGACAGGTTTGTCGAAAAACTGTTTTTT.

The chain employs TRBV14 and TRBJ1-1; weak D call: TRBD1 (5 bases). The CDR3 spans 13 residues. Trimming pared 8 bases from V and 7 bases from J, leaving 17 bases between. Germline V CDR1 and CDR2: SGHDN, FVKESK. The chain's CDR3 is CASGKGQVGEAFF. CDR3 nucleotides: TGTGCCAGCGGAAAGGGGCAGGTGGGTGAAGCTTTCTTT.

The V and J genes are TRBV5-1 and TRBJ2-3; 8 bases align to TRBD1. Germline V gene data show CDR1 as SGHRS and CDR2 as YFSETQ. V lost 3 bases and J lost 5; bases outside the gene matches: 5. The CDR3 runs to 14 residues. The CDR3 here is CASSSQGAEDTQYF. In DNA form, the CDR3 reads TGCGCCAGCAGCTCCCAGGGGGCGGAAGATACGCAGTATTTT.

This clone showed up just a few times. Here the CDR3 reads CANYPAGGEQPQHF. In DNA form, the CDR3 reads TGTGCCAACTACCCGGCAGGGGGCGAACAGCCCCAGCATTTT. The gene calls are TRBV2 and TRBJ1-5; 8 positions agree with TRBD1. Germline CDR1 SNHLY, CDR2 FYNNEI. The CDR3 is 14 residues long. After removal of 10 bases from V and 7 bases from J, the junction contained 12 bases not matched to a gene.

This rearrangement joins TRBV6-2 or TRBV6-3 to TRBJ2-7; D is unresolved. The ends were cut back, 5 bases at V and 5 bases at J, with 7 bases in the middle. The CDR3 extends over 11 amino acids. The V gene's germline CDR1 is MNHEY and CDR2 SVGEGT. The CDR3 spells CASSQQNEQYF. CDR3 DNA: TGTGCCAGCAGTCAACAGAACGAGCAGTACTTC.

The rearrangement links TRBV11-1 to TRBJ1-2, with a tentative D call TRBD1 (5 bases). This CDR3 spans 13 amino acids. V lost 5 bases and J 3 bases, leaving 10 bases between the germline ends. Germline loops: CDR1 SGHAT, CDR2 FQDESV (reference sequence). In nucleotides, the CDR3 is TGTGCCAGCAGCCGAGACAGAGACTATGGCTACACCTTC. Translating it yields CASSRDRDYGYTF. Drawing the rest from reference TRBV11-1 and TRBJ1-2, the complete variable domain is EAEVAQSPRYKITEKSQAVAFWCDPISGHATLYWYRQILGQGPELLVQFQDESVVDDSQLPKDRFSAERLKGVDSTLKIQPAELGDSAMYLCASSRDRDYGYTFGSGTRLTVV.

This clone was detected only a few times. This rearrangement joins TRBV9 to TRBJ2-7; maybe TRBD2 (5 bases). Trimming pared 3 bases from V and 6 bases from J, leaving 10 bases between. CDR1 and CDR2 (germline): SGDLS, YYNGEE. The CDR3 spans 12 residues. The CDR3 DNA follows: TGTGCCAGCAGCGGAGAGGGCGGCGAGCAGTACTTC. It yields the protein CASSGEGGEQYF.

The V gene is TRBV10-3, the J gene TRBJ2-6; 9 bases are a match to TRBD2. CDR1 and CDR2 (germline): ENHRY, SYGVKD. The V segment lost 10 bases and the J segment 0 bases; nucleotides outside the gene matches: 7. The CDR3 sequence is 16 residues long. DNA of the CDR3: TGTGCCACCGCCGGGACTAGCCCCTCTGGGGCCAACGTCCTGACTTTC. Translating gives CATAGTSPSGANVLTF.

The chain uses TRBV6-5 and TRBJ1-5; maybe TRBD1 (5 bases). Trimming removed 5 bases at V and 0 bases at J, with 8 bases between. The germline CDR1 and CDR2 sequences are MNHEY and SVGAGI. The CDR3 extends over 14 amino acids. CDR3 coding DNA: TGTGCCAGCAGTCCGGACAATAGCAATCAGCCCCAGCATTTT. Translating it yields CASSPDNSNQPQHF.

In DNA form, the CDR3 reads TGTGCCAGTAGCTCTCGACAGGTCGGCGGGACCCAGTACTTC. As protein: CASSSRQVGGTQYF. This chain uses TRBV19 with TRBJ2-5; possibly TRBD1 for D (6 bases). The CDR3 extends over 14 amino acids. V lost 6 bases and J 7 bases, leaving 18 bases between the germline ends. CDR1 and CDR2 from the germline V gene are LNHDA and SQIVND (reference sequence).

This chain links TRBV27 with TRBJ2-2; maybe TRBD2 (5 bases). This CDR3 is built from 16 residues. V lost 4 bases, J lost 2 bases, and 14 bases lay in between. CDR1 and CDR2 (germline): MNHEY, SMNVEV (reference sequence). The CDR3 DNA follows: TGTGCCAGCAGTTCCCCAAGCCGGGGTAACACCGGGGAGCTGTTTTTT. Its translation is CASSSPSRGNTGELFF.

This clone was recorded once. V gene TRBV9 combines with J gene TRBJ1-2; 12 bases line up with TRBD1. The junction had 5 bases not matched to a gene; V was cut back by 0 bases and J by 2 bases. From germline, CDR1 is SGDLS and CDR2 YYNGEE. The CDR3 runs to 17 residues. The CDR3: CASSVGGQGAPNYGYTF. The CDR3 DNA reads as TGTGCCAGCAGCGTAGGGGGACAGGGGGCACCAAACTATGGCTACACCTTC.

The V call is TRBV2, the J call TRBJ1-1; no reliable D call. The CDR3 spans 15 residues. Trimming stripped 4 bases from V and 0 bases from J, with 12 bases between. CDR1 SNHLY and CDR2 FYNNEI come from the germline V gene. The CDR3 region has the DNA TGTGCCAGCAGTGCGGGTGGAAGGATGAACACTGAAGCTTTCTTT. Its translation is CASSAGGRMNTEAFF.

V and J are TRBV9 and TRBJ2-7, with 12 bases matching TRBD2. The length of the CDR3 is 16 residues. Germline assignment: CDR1 SGDLS and CDR2 YYNGEE. The V and J ends lost 0 bases and 7 bases, in that order; junction bases with no gene match: 8. As DNA, the CDR3 is TGTGCCAGCAGCGTAGAGCAGGGGGGACTAGCGGGTGAGCAGTACTTC. Translation gives CASSVEQGGLAGEQYF. Variable domain in full (rest from reference TRBV9 and TRBJ2-7): DSGVTQTPKHLITATGQRVTLRCSPRSGDLSVYWYQQSLDQGLQFLIQYYNGEERAKGNILERFSAQQFPDLHSELNLSSLELGDSALYFCASSVEQGGLAGEQYFGPGTRLTVT.

This sequence joins TRBV7-8 and TRBJ1-1; unclear D gene. Germline V CDR1 and CDR2: SGHVS, FQNEAQ. This CDR3 is built from 13 residues. V was trimmed by 3 bases and J by 1 base, leaving 6 bases between them. The CDR3 nucleotides read TGTGCCAGCAGCTTCGGCGGGAACACTGAAGCTTTCTTT. Residues: CASSFGGNTEAFF.

This chain connects TRBV5-1 to TRBJ2-2; 8 bases are shared with TRBD1. V lost 3 bases to trimming and J lost 5 bases; unmatched junction nucleotides: 12. CDR3 length: 17 amino acids. CDR1 is SGHRS, CDR2 YFSETQ, per germline. DNA of the CDR3: TGCGCCAGCAGCTCAAACCCCGGGCAGGGGGCGACCGGGGAGCTGTTTTTT. Protein sequence: CASSSNPGQGATGELFF.

Turning to this clone: The identical CDR3 is also encoded by other nucleotide sequences in the sample. The chain links TRBV5-1 to TRBJ2-5; the match to TRBD2 covers 8 bases. Germline-derived CDR1 and CDR2 are SGHRS and YFSETQ. The CDR3 has 13 amino acids. V shed 4 bases, J shed 5 bases, and the junction held 4 bases outside the gene matches. The CDR3 loop reads CASSLGGAETQYF. CDR3 nucleotide sequence: TGCGCCAGCAGCCTCGGGGGGGCCGAGACCCAGTACTTC.

V is TRBV5-6 and J is TRBJ1-6; D not resolved. Germline assignment: CDR1 SGHDT and CDR2 YYEEEE. The length of the CDR3 is 17 residues. V lost 0 bases and J 0 bases, leaving 10 bases between the germline ends. CDR3 sequence reads: CASSLVPGSSYNSPLHF. The DNA for the CDR3 is TGTGCCAGCAGCTTGGTGCCGGGGAGCTCCTATAATTCACCCCTCCACTTT.

The chain employs TRBV9 and TRBJ1-5; maybe TRBD1 (5 bases). Germline V lookup: CDR1 SGDLS, CDR2 YYNGEE. Trimming left V 7 bases short and J 2 bases short, with 13 bases between. The CDR3 contains 14 residues. The CDR3 loop is CASARGGGNQPQHF. CDR3 DNA: TGTGCCAGCGCCCGCGGGGGGGGCAATCAGCCCCAGCATTTT.

This clone was detected a few times. V gene TRBV7-9 combines with J gene TRBJ1-5; 8 positions agree with TRBD1. This CDR3 spans 14 amino acids. Trimming at V came to 5 bases and at J to 4 bases, leaving 4 bases not matched to a gene. CDR1 and CDR2 (germline): SEHNR, FQNEAQ (reference sequence). CDR3 coding DNA: TGTGCCAGCAGCCTCCAGGGGGCTAATCAGCCCCAGCATTTT. It codes for CASSLQGANQPQHF.

The chain uses TRBV11-1 and TRBJ2-3; D possibly corresponds to TRBD2 (6 bases). The CDR3 consists of 14 residues. The V gene lost 5 bases and the J gene lost 6 bases, with 15 bases spanning the gap. Germline V CDR1 and CDR2: SGHAT, FQDESV (reference sequence). In nucleotides, the CDR3 is TGTGCCAGCAGCGCCCTGACTAGTTCCGATACGCAGTATTTT. Translating gives CASSALTSSDTQYF.

The V gene is TRBV24-1, the J gene TRBJ2-1, with 12 bases that match TRBD2. Germline CDR1 and CDR2: KGHDR and SFDVKD. The V gene end was trimmed by 3 bases and the J gene end by 4 bases; junction bases not matched to a gene: 6. The CDR3 loop spans 17 amino acids. The CDR3 bases are TGTGCCACCAGTGATCCCTCACTAGCGGGGGGATACAATGAGCAGTTCTTC. Translation: CATSDPSLAGGYNEQFF.

The CDR3 reads CASGPQGRQFNEQFF. Here the CDR3 DNA reads TGTGCTAGTGGTCCCCAGGGGCGACAATTCAATGAGCAGTTCTTC. The rearrangement joins TRBV12-5 to TRBJ2-1, with D possibly being TRBD1 (6 bases). The CDR3 is 15 amino acids. V was clipped by 5 bases and J by 6 bases, with 17 bases between them. CDR1 is LGHNT and CDR2 is FRNRAP in the germline V gene.

V is TRBV7-9 and J is TRBJ2-1, with 14 bases identical to TRBD2. Germline CDR1 and CDR2: SEHNR and FQNEAQ (reference sequence). The J segment lost 9 bases and the V segment lost 7 bases, leaving 8 bases of the junction unmatched. The CDR3 has 15 amino acids. The CDR3 is CASTTRGLAGGEQFF. For the CDR3, the DNA is TGTGCCAGCACTACCCGCGGACTAGCGGGAGGTGAGCAGTTCTTC.

J is TRBJ2-3 and V is TRBV4-1, with TRBD1 matching 8 bases. Trimming removed 4 bases from V and 2 bases from J; junction bases left unmatched: 14. Germline V gives CDR1 MGHRA, CDR2 YSYEKL. The CDR3 spans 18 residues. CDR3 sequence: CASSLQGVQGGPTDTQYF. The CDR3 DNA reads as TGCGCCAGCAGCCTCCAAGGGGTACAGGGGGGCCCCACAGATACGCAGTATTTT.

V usage is TRBV19 and J usage is TRBJ2-7, with 10 bases fitting TRBD1. V was pared by 0 bases and J by 1 base, with 9 bases of the junction left unmatched. CDR1 LNHDA and CDR2 SQIVND come from the germline V gene (reference sequence). The CDR3 has 18 amino acids. CDR3: CASSIDIEPGQGSYEQYV. The CDR3 DNA follows: TGTGCCAGTAGTATAGATATCGAACCGGGACAGGGGTCCTACGAGCAGTACGTC.

J is TRBJ1-4 and V is TRBV19; 8 bases align to TRBD1. Germline lookup yields CDR1 LNHDA and CDR2 SQIVND (reference sequence). CDR3 length equals 15 residues. J was trimmed by 7 bases and V by 6 bases; bases with no gene match: 10. The CDR3 bases are TGTGCCAGTAGCATCGGCGACAGGGGCAGTGAAAAACTGTTTTTT. Its translation is CASSIGDRGSEKLFF. Combining the CDR3 with reference TRBV19 and TRBJ1-4 gives the whole variable domain DGGITQSPKYLFRKEGQNVTLSCEQNLNHDAMYWYRQDPGQGLRLIYYSQIVNDFQKGDIAEGYSVSREKKESFPLTVTSAQKNPTAFYLCASSIGDRGSEKLFFGSGTQLSVL.

This chain uses TRBV28 with TRBJ2-5; 8 bases fit TRBD1. This CDR3 spans 14 amino acids. Germline V gene sequence: CDR1 MDHEN, CDR2 SYDVKM. With V trimmed by 7 bases and J by 4 bases, 8 bases remained unmatched. CDR3 amino acids: CASTPPGGVETQYF. The CDR3 nucleotides are TGTGCCAGCACCCCGCCAGGGGGCGTAGAGACCCAGTACTTC.

In its sample, this clone was seen once. The J gene is TRBJ1-5, the V gene TRBV19; D remains ambiguous. V shed 7 bases and J shed 6 bases, with 10 bases lying between them. There are 12 residues in the CDR3. Germline lookup yields CDR1 LNHDA and CDR2 SQIVND (reference sequence). The CDR3 is CASNRDSQPQHF. In nucleotides, the CDR3 is TGTGCCAGTAATCGGGATAGTCAGCCCCAGCATTTT.

The V and J genes are TRBV11-2 and TRBJ1-2, with TRBD1 matching over 7 bases. The CDR3 covers 15 residues. In germline, CDR1 is SGHAT, CDR2 FQNNGV. With 4 bases clipped from V and 4 bases from J, the junction kept 9 bases outside the gene matches. This CDR3 is CASSSAGGRGYGYTF. The CDR3 region has the DNA TGTGCCAGCAGCTCGGCAGGGGGAAGAGGCTATGGCTACACCTTC.